The 25 T cell receptor beta chains below come from one sample, sequenced in a study of regulatory T cells in long-lasting Graves disease. The time point was: persistent/refractory GD, antithyroid drugs over 5 years with positive TRAb. Construction of the TCR library relied on RNA isolated from PBMCs. HTBI primers from iRepertoire and Arm-PCR of CDR3 regions yielded the TCR beta libraries. TCRdb passed the multiplex PCR reads through MiXCR, listing each CDR3 protein once. The sample gives some 430,000 distinct CDR3 sequences, 20% to 25% of which show up once; roughly 7% is in the top ten. The sample was peripheral blood mononuclear cells (PBMCs), taken when the disease was refractory, from a patient treated with antithyroid drugs. The receptors shown here come from a female donor with Graves disease.

This clonotype showed up many times. The chain combines TRBV6-1 with TRBJ2-7; tentatively, D is TRBD1 or TRBD2 (5 bases each). The CDR3 has 12 amino acids. V was shortened by 7 bases and J by 2 bases, with 9 bases between the two germline ends. Germline V lookup: CDR1 MNHNS, CDR2 SASEGT. CDR3 sequence (DNA): TGTGCCAGCACCGGGGCCACCTACGAGCAGTACTTC. Protein product: CASTGATYEQYF.

This chain joins TRBV9 and TRBJ2-7; TRBD2 might be the D (7 bases). Germline V gene sequence: CDR1 SGDLS, CDR2 YYNGEE. The CDR3 is 13 amino acids. V dropped 2 bases and J dropped 5 bases, with 11 bases sitting between them. The chain's CDR3 is CASSVGGANEQYF. CDR3 sequence (DNA): TGTGCCAGCAGCGTGGGGGGGGCCAACGAGCAGTACTTC.

This clonotype has ten or more counts. The rearrangement uses TRBV2 and TRBJ1-2, with D possibly matching TRBD1 (6 bases). The germline V gene has CDR1 SNHLY and CDR2 FYNNEI. The ends were cut back, 6 bases at V and 3 bases at J, with 26 bases in the middle. This CDR3 contains 18 residues. The CDR3 sequence is CASRAPTGKIKTDYGYTF. The CDR3 coding sequence is TGTGCCAGCAGGGCACCTACAGGGAAAATAAAAACTGACTATGGCTACACCTTC.

This clonotype occurred many times. The chain couples TRBV12-3 or TRBV12-4 to TRBJ1-2, with D tentatively TRBD1 (5 bases). The CDR3 runs to 13 residues. The V gene lost 6 bases and the J gene lost 3 bases, with 11 bases spanning the gap. The CDR3 sequence is CASSTGTYYGYTF. CDR3 bases: TGTGCCAGCAGCACCGGGACTTACTATGGCTACACCTTC.

A few counts support this clonotype. The junction departs from germline at one end; a sequencing error may be responsible. The V call is TRBV5-1, the J call TRBJ2-7, with D possibly TRBD1 on 6 matching bases. The CDR3 totals 16 residues. Looked up from germline, CDR1 is SGHRS and CDR2 is YFSETQ. The CDR3 DNA is TGTGCCAGCAGCTTGAGTCCGGACAGATTCTCCTACGAGCAGTACTTC. Amino acids: CASSLSPDRFSYEQYF. The full variable domain, completed using reference TRBV5-1 and TRBJ2-7, is KAGVTQTPRYLIKTRGQQVTLSCSPISGHRSVSWYQQTPGQGLQFLFEYFSETQRNKGNFPGRFSGRQFSNSRSEMNVSTLELGDSALYLCASSLSPDRFSYEQYFGPGTRLTVT.

This clonotype turned up a few times. The rearrangement links TRBV13 to TRBJ1-5, with 7 nucleotides matching TRBD1. V shed 0 bases and J 6 bases; nucleotides not matched to a gene: 2. CDR1 and CDR2 (germline): PRHDT, FYEKMQ (reference sequence). This CDR3 is built from 14 residues. The CDR3 region is CASSLGQGPQPQHF. The CDR3 nucleotides read TGTGCCAGCAGCTTAGGACAGGGGCCTCAGCCCCAGCATTTT.

The sample holds one count of this clonotype. With a much larger clone just one base away, this may be a read error. This chain links TRBV6-2 or TRBV6-3 with TRBJ1-5; TRBD1 agrees at 7 bases. Per the germline V gene, CDR1 is MNHEY and CDR2 is SVGEGT. This CDR3 is 13 amino acids long. V shed 6 bases and J 6 bases; nucleotides not matched to a gene: 5. The DNA for the CDR3 is TGTGCCAGCAGGCTACAGGGGATTCAGCCCCAGCATTTT. It specifies CASRLQGIQPQHF.

At least ten counts were recorded for this clonotype. The V gene is TRBV12-5, the J gene TRBJ2-5; D is undetermined. Per germline, CDR1 LGHNT and CDR2 FRNRAP. Trimming left V 3 bases short and J 0 bases short, with 5 bases between. The length of the CDR3 is 13 residues. The CDR3 bases are TGTGCTAGTGGTTTTGGGCACCAAGAGACCCAGTACTTC. It yields the protein CASGFGHQETQYF.

With regard to this clonotype: This sequence may be a read error, since a much larger clone differs from it by one base. The rearrangement joins TRBV2 to TRBJ1-5; D is undetermined. V lost 3 bases and J 6 bases, leaving 18 bases between the germline ends. The V gene's germline CDR1 is SNHLY and CDR2 FYNNEI. This CDR3 comprises 16 residues. The CDR3 here is CASSERLRGGSQPQHF. DNA of the CDR3: TGTGCCAGCAGTGAGAGGTTACGGGGAGGCAGTCAGCCCCAGCATTTT.

This clonotype was seen more than once but under ten times. V is TRBV6-1 and J is TRBJ2-5; 9 bases are a match to TRBD1. CDR3 length: 15 residues. V was pared by 6 bases and J by 4 bases, with 9 bases of the junction left unmatched. Germline V gene data show CDR1 as MNHNS and CDR2 as SASEGT. DNA of the CDR3: TGTGCCAGCAGCCGACAGGGGGAATTAAGAGAGACCCAGTACTTC. It is translated as CASSRQGELRETQYF.

This clonotype has more than one count but fewer than ten. The chain couples TRBV7-8 to TRBJ2-7; D could derive from TRBD1 or TRBD2 (5 bases each). V lost 7 bases and J 7 bases, leaving 20 bases between the germline ends. CDR3 length: 14 amino acids. Germline assignment: CDR1 SGHVS and CDR2 FQNEAQ. The CDR3, as DNA: TGTGCCAGCAAAGTCCCGGGACGTTCATGGGAGCAGTACTTC. It specifies CASKVPGRSWEQYF.

The gene calls are TRBV5-1 and TRBJ1-1, with D unclear. This CDR3 region has 14 residues. CDR1 is SGHRS and CDR2 is YFSETQ in the germline V gene. Trimming left V 0 bases short and J 5 bases short, with 11 bases between. DNA for the CDR3: TGCGCCAGCAGCTTGGACCCACCCCCGACTGAAGCTTTCTTT. It specifies CASSLDPPPTEAFF.

This clonotype has just a few counts. V is TRBV10-3 and J is TRBJ2-2; 7 bases are a match to TRBD2. V dropped 0 bases and J dropped 0; count of bases not matched to a gene: 1. The CDR3 contains 16 residues. The germline CDR1 and CDR2 sequences are ENHRY and SYGVKD. DNA of the CDR3: TGTGCCATCAGTGAGTCGCTAGCGGCGAACACCGGGGAGCTGTTTTTT. The encoded protein is CAISESLAANTGELFF.

This clonotype was seen more than once but under ten times. This rearrangement joins TRBV7-2 to TRBJ1-1; a weak D match, TRBD1 (6 bases). Looked up from germline, CDR1 is SGHTA and CDR2 is FQGNSA. Trimming left V 4 bases short and J 2 bases short, with 11 bases between. The CDR3 is 14 residues long. CDR3 loop: CASSWGHINTEAFF. Here the CDR3 DNA reads TGTGCCAGCAGCTGGGGACATATTAACACTGAAGCTTTCTTT. Filled out from reference TRBV7-2 and TRBJ1-1, the complete variable domain reads GAGVSQSPSNKVTEKGKDVELRCDPISGHTALYWYRQSLGQGLEFLIYFQGNSAPDKSGLPSDRFSAERTGGSVSTLTIQRTQQEDSAVYLCASSWGHINTEAFFGQGTRLTVV.

The V gene is TRBV6-2 or TRBV6-3, the J gene TRBJ2-7; D remains unclear. CDR3 length equals 15 residues. Looked up from germline, CDR1 is MNHEY and CDR2 is SVGEGT. The V end was cut by 8 bases, the J end by 2 bases, with 19 bases between. The chain's CDR3 is CASSYAGSYPYEQYF. CDR3 DNA: TGTGCCAGCTCGTACGCCGGCAGTTACCCCTACGAGCAGTACTTC.

At least ten counts were recorded for this clonotype. V gene TRBV6-1 combines with J gene TRBJ1-5; TRBD1 aligns across 7 bases. The CDR3 contains 17 residues. Unmatched junction bases numbered 10, after V lost 1 base and J lost 4 bases. The germline CDR1 and CDR2 sequences are MNHNS and SASEGT. CDR3 nucleotide sequence: TGTGCCAGCAGTGAAGGGGTTTCGGGACAGAGGAATCAGCCCCAGCATTTT. Its translation is CASSEGVSGQRNQPQHF.

This sequence joins TRBV7-9 and TRBJ1-1, with TRBD1 identical over 7 bases. The germline gives CDR1 SEHNR, CDR2 FQNEAQ (reference sequence). The CDR3 is 13 amino acids. Unmatched junction bases numbered 6, after V lost 7 bases and J lost 4 bases. The CDR3 DNA follows: TGTGCCAGCACCTTGACAGGGACCACTGAAGCTTTCTTT. It translates to CASTLTGTTEAFF.

This clonotype came up many times. The chain employs TRBV12-3 or TRBV12-4 and TRBJ1-2; 7 nucleotides match TRBD1. The CDR3 consists of 15 residues. Trimming cost V 6 bases and J 0 bases; bases outside gene matches: 7. The DNA for the CDR3 is TGTGCCAGCAGCCCCAGGGGGGATACTAACTATGGCTACACCTTC. Translating gives CASSPRGDTNYGYTF.

This clonotype has ten or more counts. The CDR3 region is CASSSRALYGYTF. CDR3 coding DNA: TGTGCCAGCAGTTCCAGGGCCCTTTATGGCTACACCTTC. This chain connects TRBV12-3 or TRBV12-4 to TRBJ1-2, with TRBD1 as a possible D gene (5 bases). This CDR3 has 13 residues. The ends were cut back, 4 bases at V and 5 bases at J, with 11 bases in the middle.

The sample holds a few counts of this clonotype. The gene calls are TRBV28 and TRBJ2-3, with TRBD2 matching 16 bases. The J segment lost 3 bases and the V segment lost 8 bases, leaving 5 bases of the junction unmatched. This CDR3 contains 16 residues. The germline CDR1 and CDR2 sequences are MDHEN and SYDVKM. The chain's CDR3 is CASQGTSGRATDTQYF. CDR3 DNA sequence: TGTGCCAGCCAAGGGACTAGCGGGAGGGCAACAGATACGCAGTATTTT.

The table lists this clonotype with many counts. The V and J genes are TRBV28 and TRBJ1-2, with D unresolved. Trimming took off 1 base at V and 4 bases at J, with 10 bases between the two ends. Germline values: CDR1 MDHEN, CDR2 SYDVKM. The CDR3 runs 14 residues. Here the CDR3 reads CASSLYGGFYGYTF. In nucleotides, the CDR3 is TGTGCCAGCAGTTTATATGGCGGATTCTATGGCTACACCTTC.

The chain employs TRBV6-1 and TRBJ2-2; no reliable D call. CDR1 is MNHNS and CDR2 is SASEGT in the germline V gene. The CDR3 is made up of 12 amino acids. The V gene lost 5 bases and the J gene lost 4 bases, with 5 bases spanning the gap. The CDR3 loop is CASSHRTGELFF. The CDR3 coding sequence is TGTGCCAGCAGTCATCGCACCGGGGAGCTGTTTTTT.

Of note for this clonotype: This may come from a read error, since a much larger clone is one base off. The chain carries TRBV2 and TRBJ1-5; 9 nucleotides line up with TRBD1. Per the germline V gene, CDR1 is SNHLY and CDR2 is FYNNEI. The CDR3 runs 16 residues. V lost 4 bases and J lost 6; bases outside the gene matches: 10. The CDR3 DNA is TGTGCCAGCAGTGCGGGGACAGGGTTGGTGGGTCAGCCCCAGCATTTT. This encodes CASSAGTGLVGQPQHF.

This clonotype has at least ten counts. The chain combines TRBV11-3 with TRBJ2-4; D is unclear. Germline V gene data show CDR1 as SGHNT and CDR2 as YENEEA. This CDR3 is 16 amino acids long. Trimming pared 4 bases from V and 5 bases from J, leaving 18 bases between. This chain's CDR3 is CASSSSSGGLQNIQYF. As DNA, the CDR3 is TGTGCCAGCAGCTCATCTAGTGGTGGTTTGCAAAACATTCAGTACTTC.

On this clonotype: With a much larger clone just one base away, this may be a read error. The chain joins TRBV6-5 to TRBJ2-5; perhaps TRBD1 as D (5 bases). The CDR3 contains 14 residues. V gave up 0 bases and J gave up 3 bases, with 8 bases separating them. Looked up from germline, CDR1 is MNHEY and CDR2 is SVGAGI. As DNA, the CDR3 is TGTGCCAGCAGTTACTCGACAGCCAAAGAGACCCAGTACTTC. The encoded protein is CASSYSTAKETQYF.